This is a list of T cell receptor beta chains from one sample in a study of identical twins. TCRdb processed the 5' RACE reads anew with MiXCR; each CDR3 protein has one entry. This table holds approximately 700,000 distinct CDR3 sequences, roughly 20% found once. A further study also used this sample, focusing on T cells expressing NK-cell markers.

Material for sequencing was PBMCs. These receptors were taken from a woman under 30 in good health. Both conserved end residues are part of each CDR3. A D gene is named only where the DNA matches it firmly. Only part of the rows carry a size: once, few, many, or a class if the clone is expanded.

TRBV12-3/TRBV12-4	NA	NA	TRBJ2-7	TGTGCCAGCAGCCTAAACAGGGCCGAGCAGTACTTC	CASSLNRAEQYF
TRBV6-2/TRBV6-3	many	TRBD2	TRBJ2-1	TGTGCCAGCAGAAGAGCGGGAGGCCTCGGTAACAATGAGCAGTTCTTC	CASRRAGGLGNNEQFF
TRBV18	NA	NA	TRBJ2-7	TGTGCCAGCTCTCTGAGGTGGATCGACGAGCAGTACTTC	CASSLRWIDEQYF
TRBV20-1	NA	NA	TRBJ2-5	TGCAGTGCTAGAGATGGGTCCTCCCCCCTAGAGACCCAGTACTTC	CSARDGSSPLETQYF
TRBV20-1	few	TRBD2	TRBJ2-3	TGCAGTGCTACCGGAACAGCGGGAGGGCCCTCAGGGACAGATACGCAGTATTTT	CSATGTAGGPSGTDTQYF
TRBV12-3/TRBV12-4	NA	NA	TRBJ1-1	TGTGCCAGCAGCCCGCCCCGCGACTTAACTGAAGCTTTCTTT	CASSPPRDLTEAFF
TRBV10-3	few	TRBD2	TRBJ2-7	TGTGCCATCAGTGCTACTAGCGGGGACTACGAGCAGTACTTC	CAISATSGDYEQYF
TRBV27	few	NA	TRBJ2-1	TGTGCCAGCAGTCCTCCCCCTGGGCCACCAAGGAATGAGCAGTTCTTC	CASSPPPGPPRNEQFF
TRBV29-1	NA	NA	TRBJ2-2	TGCAGCGTTGAAGATGCGTCGAACACCGGGGAGCTGTTTTTT	CSVEDASNTGELFF
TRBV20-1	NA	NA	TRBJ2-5	TGCAGTGCTAGCGTACAGCGCACGTACCAAGAGACCCAGTACTTC	CSASVQRTYQETQYF
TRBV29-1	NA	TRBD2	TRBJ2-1	TGCAGCGTTGAAGAGGCCAGGGGGATCCCTAGCGGGAGGAGCAATGAGCAGTTCTTC	CSVEEARGIPSGRSNEQFF
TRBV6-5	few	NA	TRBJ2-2	TGTGCCAGCAGTTACTCGAGCGCCGGGGAGCTGTTTTTT	CASSYSSAGELFF